These 32 T cell receptor beta chains share one sample of origin, sequenced in a study of CD8+ T cells in alopecia areata. Sequencing relied on a cDNA template that was reverse transcribed from extracted RNA. Profiling relied on immunoSEQ multiplex PCR, and the TCRdb table lists in-frame clones only, not all of them. The sample lists 65,000 to 75,000 clones, 45% to 55% occurring once. The sample in question was CD8+ T cells sorted from blood, obtained at week 0. Receptors originate from a human donor with alopecia areata.

The chain has TRBV2 and TRBJ2-3; 9 nucleotides agree with TRBD2. With 7 bases clipped from V and 2 bases from J, the junction kept 4 bases outside the gene matches. This CDR3 is built from 14 residues. Per germline, CDR1 SNHLY and CDR2 FYNNEI. The CDR3 coding sequence is TGTGCCAGCATCATAGCGGGAGACACAGATACGCAGTATTTT. This encodes CASIIAGDTDTQYF.

This clone was observed at least ten times. This chain links TRBV9 with TRBJ1-1; the match to TRBD1 covers 8 bases. Germline assignment: CDR1 SGDLS and CDR2 YYNGEE. The CDR3 contains 13 residues. V shed 4 bases and J 7 bases; nucleotides not matched to a gene: 6. As DNA, the CDR3 is TGTGCCAGCAGCCCCCAGGGGGCGGGTGAAGCTTTCTTT. Amino acids: CASSPQGAGEAFF.

The V and J genes are TRBV7-9 and TRBJ2-7; tentatively, D is TRBD1 or TRBD2 (5 bases each). Germline V gene sequence: CDR1 SEHNR, CDR2 FQNEAQ (reference sequence). V lost 5 bases and J lost 2, with 19 bases in between. CDR3 length: 16 amino acids. The CDR3 reads CASSAGPGRRTYEQYF. The CDR3 nucleotides are TGTGCCAGCAGCGCCGGACCGGGACGGAGGACCTACGAGCAGTACTTC.

The chain combines TRBV30 with TRBJ2-2, with D possibly being TRBD2 (5 bases). Deletions cut 0 bases from V and 7 bases from J, with 9 bases between. This CDR3 has 13 amino acids. CDR1 and CDR2 from the germline V gene are GTSNPN and SVGIG (reference sequence). The CDR3: CAWSVSGFGELFF. The CDR3 coding sequence is TGTGCCTGGAGTGTGTCGGGGTTCGGGGAGCTGTTTTTT.

The chain recombines TRBV7-9 with TRBJ2-7; 9 nucleotides match TRBD2. The ends lost 1 base at V and 3 bases at J; junction bases unmatched: 7. The germline CDR1 and CDR2 sequences are SEHNR and FQNEAQ (reference sequence). The CDR3 is 16 residues long. The chain's CDR3 is CASSLDGGRALYEQYF. DNA for the CDR3: TGTGCCAGCAGCTTAGATGGCGGGAGGGCCCTCTACGAGCAGTACTTC.

J is TRBJ1-1 and V is TRBV4-1; D is unresolved. This CDR3 contains 14 residues. CDR1 is MGHRA, CDR2 YSYEKL, per germline. Trimming shortened V by 0 bases and J by 8 bases, and 13 bases separated the two germline ends. The CDR3 DNA is TGCGCCAGCAGCCAAGATTCTATCAAGAGAGAAGCTTTCTTT. It is translated as CASSQDSIKREAFF.

The chain employs TRBV29-1 and TRBJ1-1; D is uncertain. The CDR3 sequence is 12 residues long. The germline CDR1 and CDR2 sequences are SQVTM and ANQGSEA. The V end was cut by 7 bases, the J end by 2 bases, with 11 bases between. CDR3 loop: CSESASNTEAFF. The CDR3 region has the DNA TGCAGCGAGAGTGCCTCTAACACTGAAGCTTTCTTT.

V and J are TRBV6-1 and TRBJ2-1; D unresolved. Trimming pared 4 bases from V and 6 bases from J, leaving 7 bases between. The germline CDR1 and CDR2 sequences are MNHNS and SASEGT. The CDR3 is 12 amino acids. CDR3 region: CASSAEFNEQFF. In DNA form, the CDR3 reads TGTGCCAGCAGTGCAGAATTCAATGAGCAGTTCTTC.

This clone was seen only once. This chain links TRBV29-1 with TRBJ1-1, with D unresolved. V dropped 5 bases and J dropped 0 bases, with 4 bases sitting between them. CDR1 and CDR2 from the germline V gene are SQVTM and ANQGSEA. The CDR3 has 11 residues. This chain's CDR3 is CSVNMNTEAFF. In DNA, the CDR3 is TGCAGCGTTAACATGAACACTGAAGCTTTCTTT. Drawing the rest from reference TRBV29-1 and TRBJ1-1, the complete variable domain is SAVISQKPSRDICQRGTSLTIQCQVDSQVTMMFWYRQQPGQSLTLIATANQGSEATYESGFVIDKFPISRPNLTFSTLTVSNMSPEDSSIYLCSVNMNTEAFFGQGTRLTVV.

The chain is built from TRBV4-1 and TRBJ2-7, with 7 bases fitting TRBD2. Germline lookup yields CDR1 MGHRA and CDR2 YSYEKL. V lost 6 bases to trimming and J lost 3 bases; unmatched junction nucleotides: 14. The CDR3 spans 16 residues. The CDR3 region is CASSPIALAGNYEQYF. For the CDR3, the DNA is TGCGCCAGCAGTCCGATCGCTTTAGCGGGCAACTACGAGCAGTACTTC.

The chain couples TRBV7-8 to TRBJ2-1; TRBD1 matches 7 bases. This CDR3 is 13 amino acids long. Germline values: CDR1 SGHVS, CDR2 FQNEAQ. V dropped 6 bases and J dropped 7; count of bases not matched to a gene: 6. The CDR3 loop is CASRHDRDNEQFF. The CDR3 bases are TGTGCCAGCAGACACGACAGGGATAATGAGCAGTTCTTC.

This clone appeared a single time. This chain uses TRBV4-2 with TRBJ2-3, with TRBD2 matching over 9 bases. The junction had 9 bases not matched to a gene; V was cut back by 0 bases and J by 2 bases. CDR1 is LGHNA and CDR2 is YNFKEQ in the germline V gene. This CDR3 has 18 amino acids. CDR3 sequence reads: CASSQDRGGRVPTDTQYF. The CDR3 region has the DNA TGTGCCAGCAGCCAAGATCGAGGCGGGAGGGTTCCCACAGATACGCAGTATTTT.

This clone was counted a few times. The chain is built from TRBV7-2 and TRBJ2-7, with TRBD1 matching over 9 bases. Trimming cost V 5 bases and J 6 bases; bases outside gene matches: 14. Germline CDR1 SGHTA, CDR2 FQGNSA. The CDR3 loop spans 16 amino acids. CDR3 in amino acids: CASSATSGTGRPEQYF. DNA for the CDR3: TGTGCCAGCAGCGCGACTTCCGGGACAGGGCGTCCCGAGCAGTACTTC.

A few counts support this clone. The V gene is TRBV28, the J gene TRBJ2-3; D unclear. Germline loops: CDR1 MDHEN, CDR2 SYDVKM. The CDR3 spans 13 residues. V lost 5 bases to trimming and J lost 0 bases, with 6 bases between them. CDR3 nucleotides: TGTGCCAGCAGTGTCACCAGCACAGATACGCAGTATTTT. It encodes CASSVTSTDTQYF.

The sample holds a few counts of this clone. The V gene is TRBV5-1, the J gene TRBJ2-7; 7 bases agree with TRBD2. The CDR3 totals 15 residues. Germline V gives CDR1 SGHRS, CDR2 YFSETQ. The trim removed 6 bases at V and 5 bases at J, leaving 14 bases unmatched. The CDR3: CASKGRDYPGDEQYF. The CDR3, as DNA: TGCGCCAGCAAAGGCAGGGACTATCCAGGAGACGAGCAGTACTTC.

This clone appeared a single time. The gene calls are TRBV7-9 and TRBJ2-7, with D tentatively TRBD2 (5 bases). Trimming removed 4 bases at V and 5 bases at J, with 9 bases between. There are 12 residues in the CDR3. Germline assignment: CDR1 SEHNR and CDR2 FQNEAQ (reference sequence). CDR3 amino acids: CASSSPGNEQYF. In DNA, the CDR3 is TGTGCCAGCAGCTCCCCCGGGAACGAGCAGTACTTC.

The rearrangement links TRBV29-1 to TRBJ2-7; 10 bases map to TRBD1. Germline V CDR1 and CDR2: SQVTM, ANQGSEA. Germline trimming cut 6 bases from V and 1 base from J; bases unmatched to any gene: 3. The CDR3 consists of 13 residues. The CDR3 nucleotides are TGCAGCGTCCGGACAGGGGGATCCTACGAGCAGTACTTC. This encodes CSVRTGGSYEQYF.

This chain uses TRBV27 with TRBJ2-3; a possible D gene is TRBD2 (6 bases). Germline lookup yields CDR1 MNHEY and CDR2 SMNVEV (reference sequence). V was trimmed by 6 bases and J by 0 bases, leaving 19 bases between them. The CDR3 is made up of 17 amino acids. CDR3 amino acids: CASSPSAGGASTDTQYF. The CDR3 nucleotides are TGTGCCAGCAGCCCATCAGCCGGCGGGGCTAGCACAGATACGCAGTATTTT.

The genes are TRBV5-6 and TRBJ2-7, with 7 positions matching TRBD1. With V trimmed by 4 bases and J by 2 bases, 9 bases remained unmatched. The CDR3 has 15 residues. The germline V gene has CDR1 SGHDT and CDR2 YYEEEE. CDR3 DNA sequence: TGTGCCAGCAGCAGCGTCGGGACAGACCCCTACGAGCAGTACTTC. It yields the protein CASSSVGTDPYEQYF.

The chain carries TRBV30 and TRBJ2-7; D is undetermined. V lost 0 bases and J lost 2, with 11 bases in between. The germline gives CDR1 GTSNPN, CDR2 SVGIG (reference sequence). The CDR3 length is 14 residues. The CDR3 DNA is TGTGCCTGGAGTGTACGTCGGAAGCCCTACGAGCAGTACTTC. It translates to CAWSVRRKPYEQYF.

A few counts support this clone. The chain joins TRBV11-2 to TRBJ2-7, with 8 nucleotides matching TRBD1. After removal of 6 bases from V and 3 bases from J, the junction contained 10 bases not matched to a gene. Germline V lookup: CDR1 SGHAT, CDR2 FQNNGV. The CDR3 runs to 15 residues. For the CDR3, the DNA is TGTGCCAGCAGTTTCCCCGGACAGGGCCTCTACGAGCAGTACTTC. Residues: CASSFPGQGLYEQYF.

This sequence joins TRBV9 and TRBJ2-7; D may be TRBD1 or TRBD2 (5 bases each). Germline CDR1 reads SGDLS; CDR2 reads YYNGEE. This CDR3 is built from 11 residues. V gave up 3 bases and J gave up 7 bases, with 8 bases separating them. The CDR3, as DNA: TGTGCCAGCAGCGAAGGGACGGAGCAGTACTTC. Its protein product is CASSEGTEQYF.

The chain combines TRBV30 with TRBJ2-7; 9 nucleotides match TRBD1. The J segment lost 1 base and the V segment lost 4 bases, leaving 2 bases of the junction unmatched. Looked up from germline, CDR1 is GTSNPN and CDR2 is SVGIG (reference sequence). There are 13 residues in the CDR3. The CDR3 DNA is TGTGCCTGGAACAGGGGGCATTCCTACGAGCAGTACTTC. Translation: CAWNRGHSYEQYF.

The CDR3 DNA follows: TGTGCCTGGAACGAGCTTGGGGAAAACTATGGCTACACCTTC. Translated: CAWNELGENYGYTF. The chain employs TRBV30 and TRBJ1-2; D gene ambiguous. Per germline, CDR1 GTSNPN and CDR2 SVGIG (reference sequence). This CDR3 has 14 amino acids. Trimming took 4 bases from V and 2 from J, leaving 14 bases between them.

This clone was observed a few times. V gene TRBV7-9 combines with J gene TRBJ2-1; D possibly corresponds to TRBD2 (6 bases). This CDR3 has 15 amino acids. The germline CDR1 and CDR2 sequences are SEHNR and FQNEAQ (reference sequence). Trimming took 3 bases from V and 4 from J, leaving 13 bases between them. CDR3 residues: CASSFSGTGYNEQFF. The CDR3 nucleotides read TGTGCCAGCAGCTTCTCCGGGACTGGATACAATGAGCAGTTCTTC.

This clone was recorded a few times. The chain combines TRBV7-9 with TRBJ2-1, with 8 nucleotides matching TRBD2. CDR1 is SEHNR and CDR2 is FQNEAQ in the germline V gene (reference sequence). The CDR3 spans 18 residues. Unmatched junction bases numbered 16, after V lost 5 bases and J lost 4 bases. The chain's CDR3 is CASSPRSLAGLTYNEQFF. Written as DNA, the CDR3 is TGTGCCAGCAGCCCCCGGAGCTTAGCGGGACTAACATACAATGAGCAGTTCTTC.

This rearrangement joins TRBV29-1 to TRBJ2-1, with 10 bases matching TRBD1. V was pared by 4 bases and J by 9 bases, with 21 bases of the junction left unmatched. CDR1 and CDR2 (germline): SQVTM, ANQGSEA. This CDR3 spans 18 amino acids. The CDR3 loop reads CSVVAGPQGQGMPGEQFF. Written as DNA, the CDR3 is TGCAGCGTTGTGGCTGGTCCTCAGGGACAGGGGATGCCCGGTGAGCAGTTCTTC.

This chain links TRBV29-1 with TRBJ2-5; 12 bases map to TRBD2. Germline CDR1 and CDR2: SQVTM and ANQGSEA. The CDR3 is 15 residues long. V lost 3 bases to trimming and J lost 5 bases; unmatched junction nucleotides: 7. CDR3 DNA: TGCAGCGTTGACGCTAGCGGGAGGGCCTGGGAGACCCAGTACTTC. Amino acids: CSVDASGRAWETQYF.

V usage is TRBV27 and J usage is TRBJ2-2; D unclear. The CDR3 spans 17 residues. Between the trimmed V and J ends, which lost 0 bases and 1 base, there was a span of 12 bases. CDR1 is MNHEY, CDR2 SMNVEV, per germline (reference sequence). The CDR3 coding sequence is TGTGCCAGCAGTTTATCGATCGGCAGCCGGAACACCGGGGAGCTGTTTTTT. Translated, it gives CASSLSIGSRNTGELFF.

The chain carries TRBV25-1 and TRBJ2-1; TRBD2 matches at 12 bases. CDR3 length: 14 residues. CDR1 MGHDK and CDR2 SYGVNS come from the germline V gene. V shed 8 bases and J 7 bases; nucleotides not matched to a gene: 6. CDR3 loop: CASQLAGGLNEQFF. The CDR3 DNA reads as TGTGCCAGCCAACTAGCGGGAGGTCTTAATGAGCAGTTCTTC.

This clone was observed a handful of times. The chain links TRBV4-1 to TRBJ2-5; TRBD2 is a possible D gene (8 bases). Between the trimmed V and J ends, which lost 3 bases and 4 bases, there was a span of 15 bases. Germline loops: CDR1 MGHRA, CDR2 YSYEKL. There are 15 residues in the CDR3. CDR3 in DNA: TGCGCCAGCAGCCACCGGGAGGGGGCAAGAGAGACCCAGTACTTC. This encodes CASSHREGARETQYF.

This clone turned up a few times. The chain recombines TRBV9 with TRBJ1-5; D not certain. CDR1 is SGDLS, CDR2 YYNGEE, per germline. CDR3 length equals 14 residues. V lost 0 bases and J lost 3, with 7 bases in between. The CDR3 reads CASSVGANNQPQHF. In DNA, the CDR3 is TGTGCCAGCAGCGTAGGGGCTAACAATCAGCCCCAGCATTTT. Using reference TRBV9 and TRBJ1-5 for the parts outside the CDR3, the full variable domain is DSGVTQTPKHLITATGQRVTLRCSPRSGDLSVYWYQQSLDQGLQFLIQYYNGEERAKGNILERFSAQQFPDLHSELNLSSLELGDSALYFCASSVGANNQPQHFGDGTRLSIL.